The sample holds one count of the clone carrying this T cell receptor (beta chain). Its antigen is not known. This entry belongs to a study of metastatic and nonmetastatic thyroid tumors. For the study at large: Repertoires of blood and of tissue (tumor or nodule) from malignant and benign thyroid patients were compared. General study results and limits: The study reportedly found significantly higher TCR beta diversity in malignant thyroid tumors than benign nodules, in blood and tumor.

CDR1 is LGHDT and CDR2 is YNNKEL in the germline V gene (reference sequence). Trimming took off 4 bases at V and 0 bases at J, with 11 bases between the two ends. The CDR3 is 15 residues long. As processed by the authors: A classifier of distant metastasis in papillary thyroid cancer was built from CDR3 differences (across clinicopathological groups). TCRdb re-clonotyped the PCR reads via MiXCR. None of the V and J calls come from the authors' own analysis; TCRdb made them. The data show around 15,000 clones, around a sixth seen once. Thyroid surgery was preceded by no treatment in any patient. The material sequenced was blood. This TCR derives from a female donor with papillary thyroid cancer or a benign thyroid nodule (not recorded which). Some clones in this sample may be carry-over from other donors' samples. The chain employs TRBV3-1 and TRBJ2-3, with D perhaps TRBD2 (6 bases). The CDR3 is CASSPLLASTDTQYF. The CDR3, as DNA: TGTGCCAGCAGCCCGCTTCTAGCGAGCACAGATACGCAGTATTTT.